The source of this TCR beta chain is a study of T cells in Graves' hyperthyroidism and ophthalmopathy. What was amplified from RNA transcripts were TCR beta CDR3 regions. First-round RT-PCR of the TCR CDR3 relied on the HTBI primer set. TCRdb reprocessed the multiplex PCR reads with MiXCR, giving one entry per CDR3 protein. Altogether roughly 250,000 distinct CDR3 sequences are present, around 22% being singletons, with the ten largest covering around 60%. This clonotype was seen more than once but under ten times. CDR1 and CDR2 from the germline V gene are LGHNT and FRNRAP. The CDR3 covers 16 residues. Between the trimmed V and J ends, which lost 0 bases and 7 bases, there was a span of 16 bases.

The sequence was obtained from a man aged 30 to 45 with Graves' ophthalmopathy. Sequenced: blood. The gene calls are TRBV12-5 and TRBJ2-1; perhaps D is TRBD1 or TRBD2 (6 bases each). The chain's CDR3 is CASGLVEGDSTNEQFF. CDR3 sequence (DNA): TGTGCTAGTGGTTTGGTGGAGGGGGATAGTACTAATGAGCAGTTCTTC.